A selection of T cell receptor beta chains follows, all from one sample in a study of response to subunit inactivated influenza vaccine. Via MiXCR, TCRdb re-called the RT-PCR reads, giving one row per CDR3 protein. The sample has 600,000 to 850,000 distinct CDR3 sequences, 13% to 15% seen once; the top ten hold roughly 7.6%. Sequencing used PBMCs from blood, obtained around two weeks before vaccination. Receptors were obtained from a man between 45 and 60 years old who received an inactivated influenza vaccine. Each CDR3 is given with its conserved first and last residue. The order of the fields is clone size, J gene, V gene, D gene, CDR3 DNA, CDR3 protein. A D gene is named only where the DNA matches it firmly. A row's size may be missing; if present it is once, few, many or a size class.

NA | TRBJ2-7 | TRBV7-9 | NA | TGTGCCAGCAGCTTCCACCACTACGAGCAGTACTTC | CASSFHHYEQYF
NA | TRBJ1-5 | TRBV12-3/TRBV12-4 | NA | TGTGCCAGCTGGCAGGGTCTCCCAGATCAGCCCCAGCATTTT | CASWQGLPDQPQHF
NA | TRBJ2-7 | TRBV7-9 | TRBD1 | TGTGCCAGCAGCTTAACGACAGGGGGCTTGAACGAGCAGTACTTC | CASSLTTGGLNEQYF
few | TRBJ2-3 | TRBV11-1 | TRBD2 | TGTGCCAGCAGCTCCCCCCCGACTAGCGGGAGCCTCAACACCGATACGCAGTATTTT | CASSSPPTSGSLNTDTQYF
NA | TRBJ2-7 | TRBV20-1 | TRBD2 | TGCAGTGCGCCCGGGACTAGGGGTTACGAGCAGTACTTC | CSAPGTRGYEQYF
few | TRBJ1-2 | TRBV12-3/TRBV12-4 | NA | TGTGCCAGCAGTTCGAACAGGGCATACTATGGCTACACCTTC | CASSSNRAYYGYTF
NA | TRBJ2-3 | TRBV10-3 | TRBD2 | TGTGCCATCGGCTCTAGCGGGAGGACAGATACGCAGTATTTT | CAIGSSGRTDTQYF
NA | TRBJ2-1 | TRBV7-9 | TRBD1 | TGTGCCAGCAGCTTAGGACAGGGGGAGTACAATGAGCAGTTCTTC | CASSLGQGEYNEQFF
NA | TRBJ1-5 | TRBV9 | NA | TGTGCCAGCAGCCCTCACGGGGGGCCAACTCAGCCCCAGCATTTT | CASSPHGGPTQPQHF
NA | TRBJ2-7 | TRBV27 | NA | TGTGCCAGCAGTAAGACCCTAGGGGGCTACGAGCAGTACTTC | CASSKTLGGYEQYF